Given below is one T cell receptor beta chain in context. The antigen is unknown. The data were taken from a study of T cells after yellow fever vaccination. Study-wide results and limits: FACS-sorted repertoires could harbor abundant contaminating bulk-population clonotypes.

V lost 5 bases to trimming and J lost 6 bases; unmatched junction nucleotides: 11. Per germline, CDR1 SEHNR and CDR2 FQNEAQ (reference sequence). CDR3 length equals 16 residues. For TCR, cDNA came from 5'RACE template switching, which added a universal primer site and UMIs. Each CDR3 protein is one row after TCRdb ran MiXCR on the 5' RACE reads. The table includes 350,000 to 550,000 distinct CDR3 sequences, around 20% detected once. The gene calls are TRBV7-9 and TRBJ1-1, with TRBD1 matching over 11 bases. The sequenced sample was PBMCs, obtained before the yellow fever booster vaccination. This clonotype was obtained from a man between 18 and 35 years old who received the YFV17D yellow fever vaccine. The CDR3, as DNA: TGTGCCAGCAGCCCCGCGAAAGGACAGGGGGCGTCTGAAGCTTTCTTT. It is translated as CASSPAKGQGASEAFF.